The subject of this entry is one T cell receptor beta chain. How the authors handled the data: The assay estimated nucleated cells by amplifying reference gene primers. Sequencing was performed with immunoSEQ multiplex PCR; in TCRdb, only in-frame clones are kept and a portion is missing. Clone size and the V and J calls come from that table; the DNA yielded D and trimming. The top ten clones hold about 15% of a sample with over 200,000 clones, roughly 90% of them seen once. The source of the sample is a study of blood T cell repertoires in COVID-19. On the study more broadly: Italy, Spain and the United States were the sources of the convalescent and acute COVID-19 samples. T cells, B-cell-depleted T cells, or PBMCs supplied cDNA or gDNA.

All exposed participants met a person with COVID-19 within 2 weeks before entering the study. This CDR3 has 15 amino acids. Looked up from germline, CDR1 is MNHEY and CDR2 is SMNVEV (reference sequence). V lost 6 bases, J lost 0 bases, and 14 bases lay in between. This sequence originates from a man aged 25 to 45 who had been exposed to COVID-19. Sequencing used PBMCs or T cells enriched from blood (not recorded which). The rearrangement joins TRBV27 to TRBJ1-1; D possibly corresponds to TRBD1 (6 bases). CDR3 region: CASRRAGAMNTEAFF. The CDR3 nucleotides are TGTGCCAGCAGACGCGCAGGGGCCATGAACACTGAAGCTTTCTTT.